This is a list of T cell receptor beta chains from one sample in a study of cytomegalovirus exposure and HLA in healthy donors. Sequenced by immunoSEQ multiplex PCR; TCRdb stores in-frame clones only, minus some. The sample contains about 210,000 clones, approximately 82% of which appear only once. Material: PBMCs. These receptor sequences come from a woman aged 45-65 years in good health and CMV-seropositive. The CDR3 runs from the conserved cysteine through the conserved F or W. Each record gives: clone size, J gene, D gene, V gene, CDR3 protein, CDR3 DNA. A D gene is named only where the DNA matches it firmly. Not every row has a clone size; where given, it reads once, few, many or a size class.

abundance: .
j_gene: TRBJ2-7
d_gene: TRBD1
v_gene: TRBV19
CDR3aa: CASSSQSDPGTGPYEQYF
CDR3nt: TGTGCCAGTAGTTCACAATCAGACCCCGGGACAGGGCCCTACGAGCAGTACTTC

abundance: .
j_gene: TRBJ2-3
d_gene: .
v_gene: TRBV30
CDR3aa: CAWSTLGGGRDTQYF
CDR3nt: TGTGCCTGGAGCACCCTTGGGGGGGGGCGAGATACGCAGTATTTT

abundance: few
j_gene: TRBJ1-4
d_gene: TRBD1
v_gene: TRBV5-1
CDR3aa: CASSVLTGGAGEKLFF
CDR3nt: TGCGCCAGCAGCGTGCTGACAGGGGGAGCAGGGGAAAAACTGTTTTTT

abundance: once
j_gene: TRBJ2-1
d_gene: .
v_gene: TRBV7-9
CDR3aa: CASTLASRSDNEQFF
CDR3nt: TGTGCCAGCACCTTGGCCAGCAGGTCAGACAATGAGCAGTTCTTC

abundance: .
j_gene: TRBJ1-2
d_gene: .
v_gene: TRBV7-9
CDR3aa: CASSAEGYGYTF
CDR3nt: TGTGCCAGCAGCGCGGAGGGGTATGGCTACACCTTC

abundance: .
j_gene: TRBJ2-1
d_gene: .
v_gene: TRBV6-5
CDR3aa: CASSYGGISGYNEQFF
CDR3nt: TGTGCCAGCAGTTACGGTGGAATAAGCGGCTACAATGAGCAGTTCTTC

abundance: .
j_gene: TRBJ1-2
d_gene: .
v_gene: TRBV7-9
CDR3aa: CASSPGGSQANYGYTF
CDR3nt: TGTGCCAGCAGCCCCGGAGGGTCTCAAGCTAACTATGGCTACACCTTC

abundance: .
j_gene: TRBJ2-7
d_gene: TRBD1
v_gene: TRBV5-1
CDR3aa: CASSPRDSSYEQYF
CDR3nt: TGCGCCAGCAGCCCCAGGGACAGTTCCTACGAGCAGTACTTC

abundance: .
j_gene: TRBJ1-2
d_gene: .
v_gene: TRBV6-6
CDR3aa: CASSYAGYGYTF
CDR3nt: TGTGCCAGCAGTTACGCAGGGTACGGCTACACCTTC

abundance: .
j_gene: TRBJ1-4
d_gene: .
v_gene: TRBV9
CDR3aa: CASSGGDPNNEKLFF
CDR3nt: TGTGCCAGCAGCGGCGGCGACCCCAATAATGAAAAACTGTTTTTT

abundance: .
j_gene: TRBJ2-1
d_gene: TRBD1
v_gene: TRBV30
CDR3aa: CAWRAGTDRVGEQFF
CDR3nt: TGTGCCTGGAGGGCCGGAACAGACAGGGTAGGGGAGCAGTTCTTC

abundance: .
j_gene: TRBJ2-1
d_gene: .
v_gene: TRBV7-9
CDR3aa: CASSFLLGSGVNNEQFF
CDR3nt: TGTGCCAGCAGCTTCCTCTTGGGGAGCGGAGTTAACAATGAGCAGTTCTTC

abundance: few
j_gene: TRBJ1-1
d_gene: TRBD1
v_gene: TRBV6-6
CDR3aa: CASREGQPEAFF
CDR3nt: TGTGCCAGCAGGGAGGGACAGCCTGAAGCTTTCTTT

abundance: .
j_gene: TRBJ2-2
d_gene: .
v_gene: TRBV6-6
CDR3aa: CASTPQVPGELFF
CDR3nt: TGTGCCAGCACCCCTCAGGTACCCGGGGAGCTGTTTTTT

abundance: few
j_gene: TRBJ2-1
d_gene: .
v_gene: TRBV29-1
CDR3aa: CSVEPPPWQFF
CDR3nt: TGCAGCGTTGAACCCCCTCCGTGGCAGTTCTTC

abundance: .
j_gene: TRBJ1-1
d_gene: .
v_gene: TRBV4-2
CDR3aa: CASSQDLEGGGNTEAFF
CDR3nt: TGTGCCAGCAGCCAAGATCTAGAGGGAGGAGGAAACACTGAAGCTTTCTTT

abundance: .
j_gene: TRBJ1-1
d_gene: TRBD1
v_gene: TRBV5-1
CDR3aa: CASSFGTGEWSFF
CDR3nt: TGCGCCAGCAGCTTCGGGACAGGGGAATGGTCTTTCTTT

abundance: .
j_gene: TRBJ2-7
d_gene: .
v_gene: TRBV29-1
CDR3aa: CSVGEIGRGEQYF
CDR3nt: TGCAGCGTCGGGGAGATCGGCCGCGGCGAGCAGTACTTC

abundance: few
j_gene: TRBJ1-2
d_gene: .
v_gene: TRBV10-3
CDR3aa: CAISSQAGDGYTF
CDR3nt: TGTGCCATCAGTAGCCAGGCAGGGGACGGCTACACCTTC

abundance: .
j_gene: TRBJ1-2
d_gene: TRBD1
v_gene: TRBV9
CDR3aa: CASSDLRGLAF
CDR3nt: TGTGCCAGCAGCGACTTGAGGGGGCTCGCCTTC

abundance: .
j_gene: TRBJ1-1
d_gene: .
v_gene: TRBV27
CDR3aa: CASSVGAEAFF
CDR3nt: TGTGCCAGCAGCGTCGGGGCTGAAGCTTTCTTT

abundance: .
j_gene: TRBJ1-1
d_gene: TRBD1
v_gene: TRBV19
CDR3aa: CASIQGAGEAFF
CDR3nt: TGTGCCAGTATCCAGGGGGCTGGGGAAGCTTTCTTT

abundance: once
j_gene: TRBJ2-7
d_gene: .
v_gene: TRBV7-9
CDR3aa: CASSLGSDPYEQYF
CDR3nt: TGTGCCAGCAGCTTAGGGAGCGACCCCTACGAGCAGTACTTC

abundance: .
j_gene: TRBJ1-6
d_gene: .
v_gene: TRBV7-6
CDR3aa: CASSLVPSYNSPLHF
CDR3nt: TGTGCCAGCAGCTTAGTGCCCAGCTATAATTCACCCCTCCACTTT

abundance: .
j_gene: TRBJ2-5
d_gene: .
v_gene: TRBV5-6
CDR3aa: CASSLEIAVGTQYF
CDR3nt: TGTGCCAGCAGCTTGGAGATCGCGGTTGGGACCCAGTACTTC

abundance: .
j_gene: TRBJ2-5
d_gene: TRBD2
v_gene: TRBV5-1
CDR3aa: CASSSSGGFQETQYF
CDR3nt: TGCGCCAGCAGCTCGAGCGGGGGCTTCCAAGAGACCCAGTACTTC

abundance: .
j_gene: TRBJ2-5
d_gene: .
v_gene: TRBV23-1
CDR3aa: CASSPRSIEQYF
CDR3nt: TGCGCCAGCAGCCCGAGGTCAATAGAGCAGTACTTC